The 15 T cell receptor beta chains below come from one sample, sequenced in a study of T-cell memory formation after mild COVID-19. TCRdb reprocessed the 5' RACE reads with MiXCR, giving one entry per CDR3 protein. The sample holds a few hundred thousand distinct CDR3 sequences, around 15% seen once. The sequenced sample consisted of PBMCs or a T cell subset sorted from them (not recorded which). The receptors shown here come from a man aged 18 to 30 who had mild COVID-19 (a few samples of this study predate the infection). Cell type and time point are not known.

The chain combines TRBV5-4 with TRBJ1-1; 8 bases are a match to TRBD1. The CDR3 contains 15 residues. V shed 4 bases, J shed 0 bases, and the junction held 5 bases outside the gene matches. Germline loops: CDR1 SGHNT, CDR2 YYREEE (reference sequence). This CDR3 is CASSTGTGLNTEAFF. CDR3 in DNA: TGTGCCAGCAGCACGGGGACAGGCCTGAACACTGAAGCTTTCTTT.

This clonotype was counted ten times or more. The chain couples TRBV27 to TRBJ1-4; no definite D call. CDR1 is MNHEY and CDR2 is SMNVEV in the germline V gene (reference sequence). This CDR3 spans 16 amino acids. V dropped 5 bases and J dropped 10 bases, with 23 bases sitting between them. CDR3 region: CASSPPAGSGVGKLFF. In DNA form, the CDR3 reads TGTGCCAGCAGTCCACCTGCCGGGAGCGGGGTCGGAAAACTGTTTTTT.

This clonotype was detected once. The genes are TRBV20-1 and TRBJ1-1; D might be TRBD1 (5 bases). CDR3 length: 12 amino acids. Trimming removed 6 bases from V and 1 base from J, with 9 bases in between. CDR1 is DFQATT, CDR2 SNEGSKA, per germline (reference sequence). CDR3 sequence reads: CSAGPRNTEAFF. Written as DNA, the CDR3 is TGCAGTGCGGGGCCAAGGAACACTGAAGCTTTCTTT.

There are a few counts of this clonotype. The rearrangement joins TRBV6-6 to TRBJ2-2; tentative D call: TRBD2 (5 bases). The V end lost 0 bases, the J end lost 6 bases, and 8 bases lay between the germline ends. The germline V gene encodes CDR1 MNHNY and CDR2 SVGAGI (reference sequence). The CDR3 is made up of 14 amino acids. The CDR3 is CASSYSRVAGELFF. CDR3 sequence (DNA): TGTGCCAGCAGTTACTCGAGGGTTGCCGGGGAGCTGTTTTTT.

This clonotype is a singleton in its sample. The V call is TRBV7-8, the J call TRBJ2-3; the match to TRBD2 covers 9 bases. V lost 1 base and J lost 4; bases outside the gene matches: 9. This CDR3 has 17 amino acids. Germline V gives CDR1 SGHVS, CDR2 FQNEAQ. The CDR3 sequence is CASSLGGGGRAPDTQYF. For the CDR3, the DNA is TGTGCCAGCAGCTTAGGCGGTGGCGGGAGGGCCCCAGATACGCAGTATTTT.

CDR3 sequence reads: CASSLQTGPYSPLHF. DNA of the CDR3: TGTGCCAGCAGCTTACAAACAGGGCCTTATTCACCCCTCCACTTT. The gene calls are TRBV13 and TRBJ1-6; D may be TRBD1 (6 bases). Germline lookup yields CDR1 PRHDT and CDR2 FYEKMQ (reference sequence). The germline V and J ends were trimmed by 2 bases and 8 bases, with 13 bases remaining between them. This CDR3 has 15 amino acids. The variable domain in full, with the rest retrieved from reference TRBV13 and TRBJ1-6, is AAGVIQSPRHLIKEKRETATLKCYPIPRHDTVYWYQQGPGQDPQFLISFYEKMQSDKGSIPDRFSAQQFSDYHSELNMSSLELGDSALYFCASSLQTGPYSPLHFGNGTRLTVT.

In this sample, this clonotype turned up a few times. The rearrangement links TRBV7-2 to TRBJ2-6; no clear D. The V end was cut by 1 base, the J end by 0 bases, with 7 bases between. The germline CDR1 and CDR2 sequences are SGHTA and FQGNSA. The CDR3 covers 16 residues. The CDR3 DNA follows: TGTGCCAGCAGCTTAGGTCCGTTCTCTGGGGCCAACGTCCTGACTTTC. It is translated as CASSLGPFSGANVLTF.

This clonotype was seen a handful of times. The chain joins TRBV20-1 to TRBJ2-3; D perhaps matches TRBD2 (5 bases). CDR1 and CDR2 from the germline V gene are DFQATT and SNEGSKA (reference sequence). Trimming shortened V by 5 bases and J by 0 bases, and 15 bases separated the two germline ends. This CDR3 contains 15 residues. CDR3 region: CSARGLFSSTDTQYF. CDR3 DNA sequence: TGCAGTGCTCGAGGACTCTTCTCTAGCACAGATACGCAGTATTTT.

The V and J genes are TRBV12-3 or TRBV12-4 and TRBJ2-1; 12 bases are shared with TRBD2. The V and J ends lost 3 bases and 9 bases, in that order; junction bases with no gene match: 6. CDR3 length: 15 amino acids. The CDR3 DNA reads as TGTGCCAGCAGTTTGAGGACTAGCGGGGATTTTGAGCAGTTCTTC. Translating it yields CASSLRTSGDFEQFF.

This clonotype was counted a few times. The V gene is TRBV5-1, the J gene TRBJ1-6; 8 nucleotides line up with TRBD1. The V gene's germline CDR1 is SGHRS and CDR2 YFSETQ. Trimming cost V 4 bases and J 10 bases; bases outside gene matches: 10. This CDR3 has 15 residues. CDR3 nucleotide sequence: TGCGCCAGCAGCCATCGGGACAGGATCTTGTCACCCCTCCACTTT. This sequence encodes CASSHRDRILSPLHF.

The V call is TRBV20-1, the J call TRBJ1-4, with a possible D match to TRBD1 (6 bases). The CDR3 contains 11 residues. Deletions cut 8 bases from V and 9 bases from J, with 13 bases between. In germline, CDR1 is DFQATT, CDR2 SNEGSKA (reference sequence). CDR3 in DNA: TGCAGTTTCACAGGGTACCAAAAACTGTTTTTT. Protein: CSFTGYQKLFF.

This clonotype appeared many times. V is TRBV4-2 and J is TRBJ2-6; a possible D gene is TRBD1 (6 bases). The CDR3 has 16 amino acids. V lost 2 bases to trimming and J lost 4 bases, with 12 bases between them. CDR1 is LGHNA and CDR2 is YNFKEQ in the germline V gene. This chain's CDR3 is CASSQHTGTGANVLTF. DNA of the CDR3: TGTGCCAGCAGCCAACACACAGGGACCGGGGCCAACGTCCTGACTTTC.

The chain is built from TRBV7-9 and TRBJ1-2; the match to TRBD1 covers 7 bases. V lost 5 bases to trimming and J lost 4 bases; unmatched junction nucleotides: 13. The CDR3 totals 16 residues. CDR1 and CDR2 (germline): SEHNR, FQNEAQ (reference sequence). The DNA of the CDR3 is TGTGCCAGCAGCCGCACCCCCGGACAGGCCTTCTATGGCTACACCTTC. Its translation: CASSRTPGQAFYGYTF.

This clonotype was seen only a few times. This sequence joins TRBV5-4 and TRBJ2-2; TRBD1 is a possible D gene (6 bases). Germline loops: CDR1 SGHNT, CDR2 YYREEE (reference sequence). The V and J ends lost 8 bases and 2 bases respectively, with 19 bases between them. The CDR3 loop spans 16 amino acids. The CDR3 region is CASSGNREKNTGELFF. CDR3 coding DNA: TGTGCCAGTTCAGGAAACAGGGAAAAAAACACCGGGGAGCTGTTTTTT.

This rearrangement joins TRBV2 to TRBJ2-3; no firm D call. The CDR3 sequence is 14 residues long. Germline CDR1 reads SNHLY; CDR2 reads FYNNEI. With 5 bases removed from V and 5 bases from J, the gap between germline ends came to 14 bases. As DNA, the CDR3 is TGTGCCAGCAGTAAAGACACGTACAGAGATACGCAGTATTTT. This gives the protein CASSKDTYRDTQYF.